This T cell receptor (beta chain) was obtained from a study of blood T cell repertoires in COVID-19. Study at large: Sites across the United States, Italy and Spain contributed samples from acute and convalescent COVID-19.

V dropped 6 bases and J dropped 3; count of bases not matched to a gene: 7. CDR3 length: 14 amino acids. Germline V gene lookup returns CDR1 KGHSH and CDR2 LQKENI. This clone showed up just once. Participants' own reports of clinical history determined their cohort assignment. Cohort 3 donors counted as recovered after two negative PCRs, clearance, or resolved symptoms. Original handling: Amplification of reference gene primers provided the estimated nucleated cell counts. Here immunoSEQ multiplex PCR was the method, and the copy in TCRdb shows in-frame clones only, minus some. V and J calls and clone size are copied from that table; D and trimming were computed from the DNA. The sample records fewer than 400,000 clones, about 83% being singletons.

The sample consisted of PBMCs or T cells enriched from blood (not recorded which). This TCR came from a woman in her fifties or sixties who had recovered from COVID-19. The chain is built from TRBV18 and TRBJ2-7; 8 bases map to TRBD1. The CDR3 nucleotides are TGTGCCAGCTCGGTAGGGGACAGGTACTACGAGCAGTACTTC. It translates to CASSVGDRYYEQYF.